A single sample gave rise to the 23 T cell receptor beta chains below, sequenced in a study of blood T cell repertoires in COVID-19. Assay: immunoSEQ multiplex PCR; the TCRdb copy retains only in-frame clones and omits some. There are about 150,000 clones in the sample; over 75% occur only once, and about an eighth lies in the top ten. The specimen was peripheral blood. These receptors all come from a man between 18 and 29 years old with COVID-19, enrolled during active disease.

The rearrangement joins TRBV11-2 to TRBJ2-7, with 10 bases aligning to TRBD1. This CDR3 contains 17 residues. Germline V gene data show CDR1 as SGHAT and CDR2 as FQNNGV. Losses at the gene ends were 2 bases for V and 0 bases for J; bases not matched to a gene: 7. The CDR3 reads CASSLPRTGGSSYEQYF. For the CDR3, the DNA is TGTGCCAGCAGCTTACCCCGGACAGGGGGGAGCTCCTACGAGCAGTACTTC.

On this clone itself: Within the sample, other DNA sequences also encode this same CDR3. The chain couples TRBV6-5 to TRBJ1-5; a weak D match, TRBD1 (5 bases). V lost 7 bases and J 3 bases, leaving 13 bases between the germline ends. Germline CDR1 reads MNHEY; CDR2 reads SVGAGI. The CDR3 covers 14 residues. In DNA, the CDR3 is TGTGCCAGCAATCCGACAGTTTTCAATCAGCCCCAGCATTTT. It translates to CASNPTVFNQPQHF.

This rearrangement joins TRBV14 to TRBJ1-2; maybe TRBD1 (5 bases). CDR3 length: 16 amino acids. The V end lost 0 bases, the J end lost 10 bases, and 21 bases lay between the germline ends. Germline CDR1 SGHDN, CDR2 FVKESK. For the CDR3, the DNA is TGTGCCAGCAGCCAAGATCCAGTCGGGCAGGGTTTGCACTACACCTTC. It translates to CASSQDPVGQGLHYTF. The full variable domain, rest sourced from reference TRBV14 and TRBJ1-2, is EAGVTQFPSHSVIEKGQTVTLRCDPISGHDNLYWYRRVMGKEIKFLLHFVKESKQDESGMPNNRFLAERTGGTYSTLKVQPAELEDSGVYFCASSQDPVGQGLHYTFGSGTRLTVV.

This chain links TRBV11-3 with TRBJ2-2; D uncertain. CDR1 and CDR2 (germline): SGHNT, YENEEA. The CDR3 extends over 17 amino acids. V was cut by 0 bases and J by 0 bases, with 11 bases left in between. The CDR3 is CASSLDPGSSNTGELFF. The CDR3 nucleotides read TGTGCCAGCAGCTTAGATCCCGGTTCTTCGAACACCGGGGAGCTGTTTTTT.

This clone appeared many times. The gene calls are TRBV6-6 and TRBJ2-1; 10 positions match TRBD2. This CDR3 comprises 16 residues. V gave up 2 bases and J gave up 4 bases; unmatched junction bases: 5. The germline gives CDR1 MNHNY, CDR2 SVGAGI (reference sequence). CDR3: CASSYPTSGEYNEQFF. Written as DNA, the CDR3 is TGTGCCAGCAGTTACCCCACTAGCGGGGAATACAATGAGCAGTTCTTC.

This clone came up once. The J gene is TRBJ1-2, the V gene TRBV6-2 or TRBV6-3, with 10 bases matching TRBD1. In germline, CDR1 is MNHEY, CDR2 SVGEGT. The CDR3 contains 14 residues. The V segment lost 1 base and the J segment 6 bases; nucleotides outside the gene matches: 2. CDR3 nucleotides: TGTGCCAGCAGTTACTTGGGACAGGGGAATGGCTACACCTTC. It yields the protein CASSYLGQGNGYTF.

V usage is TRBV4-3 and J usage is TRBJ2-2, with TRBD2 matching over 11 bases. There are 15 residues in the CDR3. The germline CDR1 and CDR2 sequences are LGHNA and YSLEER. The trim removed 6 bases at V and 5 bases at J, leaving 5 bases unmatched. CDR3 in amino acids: CASRRRLAGTGELFF. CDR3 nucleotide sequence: TGCGCCAGCAGACGCCGACTAGCGGGAACCGGGGAGCTGTTTTTT.

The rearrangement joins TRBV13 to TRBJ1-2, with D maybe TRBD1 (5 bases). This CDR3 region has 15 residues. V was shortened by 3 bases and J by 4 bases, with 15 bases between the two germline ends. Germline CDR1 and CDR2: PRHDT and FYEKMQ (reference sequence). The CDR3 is CASSFGPGVSYGYTF. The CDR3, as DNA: TGTGCCAGCAGCTTCGGTCCGGGGGTAAGCTATGGCTACACCTTC.

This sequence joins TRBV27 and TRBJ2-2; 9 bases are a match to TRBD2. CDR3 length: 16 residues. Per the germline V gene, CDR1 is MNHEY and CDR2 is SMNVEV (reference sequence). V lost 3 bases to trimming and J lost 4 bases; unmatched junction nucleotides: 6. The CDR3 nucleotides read TGTGCCAGCAGTTTCGGTCTAGCGGGAAGCACCGGGGAGCTGTTTTTT. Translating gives CASSFGLAGSTGELFF.

The CDR3 protein is CSVDTSGQSYEQYF. For the CDR3, the DNA is TGCAGCGTTGATACTAGCGGCCAATCCTACGAGCAGTACTTC. The gene calls are TRBV29-1 and TRBJ2-7, with 8 bases fitting TRBD2. Trimming took 3 bases from V and 1 from J; bases not matched to a gene: 5. Germline V gives CDR1 SQVTM, CDR2 ANQGSEA. The CDR3 sequence is 14 residues long.

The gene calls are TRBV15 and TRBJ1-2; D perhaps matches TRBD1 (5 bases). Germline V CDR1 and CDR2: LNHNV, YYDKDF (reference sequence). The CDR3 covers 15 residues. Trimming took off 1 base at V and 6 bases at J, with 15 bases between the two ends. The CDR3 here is CATSRAQVSSDGYTF. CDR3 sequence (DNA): TGTGCCACCAGCAGAGCACAGGTCTCCTCGGATGGCTACACCTTC.

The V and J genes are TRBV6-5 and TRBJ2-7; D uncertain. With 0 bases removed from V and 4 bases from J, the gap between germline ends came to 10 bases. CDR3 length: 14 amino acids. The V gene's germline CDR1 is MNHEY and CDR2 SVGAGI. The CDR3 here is CASSYSRGSYEQYF. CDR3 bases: TGTGCCAGCAGTTACTCCAGAGGCAGTTACGAGCAGTACTTC.

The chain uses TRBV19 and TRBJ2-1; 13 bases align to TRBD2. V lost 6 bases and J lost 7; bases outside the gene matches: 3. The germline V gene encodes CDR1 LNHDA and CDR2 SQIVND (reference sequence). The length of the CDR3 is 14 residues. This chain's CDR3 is CASSGLAGANEQFF. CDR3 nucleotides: TGTGCCAGTAGCGGACTAGCGGGAGCAAATGAGCAGTTCTTC.

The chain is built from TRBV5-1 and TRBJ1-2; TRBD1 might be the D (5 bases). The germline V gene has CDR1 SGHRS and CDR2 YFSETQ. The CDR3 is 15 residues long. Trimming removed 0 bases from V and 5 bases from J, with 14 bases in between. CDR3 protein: CASSLDTGVLYGYTF. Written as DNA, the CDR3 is TGCGCCAGCAGCTTGGACACAGGCGTACTTTATGGCTACACCTTC.

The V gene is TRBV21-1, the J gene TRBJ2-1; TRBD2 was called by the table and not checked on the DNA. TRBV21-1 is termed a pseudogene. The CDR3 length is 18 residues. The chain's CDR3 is CASSKSPPGTSAYNEQFF. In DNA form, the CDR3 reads TGTGCCAGCAGCAAATCCCCTCCCGGGACTAGCGCGTACAATGAGCAGTTCTTC.

CDR3 region: CASSWGAGYQETQYF. The CDR3 DNA is TGTGCCAGCAGCTGGGGAGCGGGATACCAAGAGACCCAGTACTTC. The chain carries TRBV3-1 (or the pseudogene TRBV3-2) and TRBJ2-5; TRBD2 agrees at 7 bases. Germline CDR1 reads LGHDT; CDR2 reads YNNKEL (reference sequence). CDR3 size: 15 residues. The ends lost 5 bases at V and 0 bases at J; junction bases unmatched: 6.

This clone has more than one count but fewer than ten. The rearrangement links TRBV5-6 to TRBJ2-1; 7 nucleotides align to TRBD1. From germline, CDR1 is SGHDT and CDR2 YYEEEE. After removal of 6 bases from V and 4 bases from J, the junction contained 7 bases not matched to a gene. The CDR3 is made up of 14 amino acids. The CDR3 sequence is CASTGTVGYNEQFF. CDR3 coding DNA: TGTGCCAGCACCGGGACAGTGGGGTACAATGAGCAGTTCTTC.

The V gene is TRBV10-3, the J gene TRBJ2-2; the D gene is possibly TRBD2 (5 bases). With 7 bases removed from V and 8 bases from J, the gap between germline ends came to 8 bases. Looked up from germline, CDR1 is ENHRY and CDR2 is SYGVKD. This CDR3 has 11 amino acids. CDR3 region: CAITRGGELFF. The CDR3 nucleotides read TGTGCCATCACCCGCGGGGGGGAGCTGTTTTTT.

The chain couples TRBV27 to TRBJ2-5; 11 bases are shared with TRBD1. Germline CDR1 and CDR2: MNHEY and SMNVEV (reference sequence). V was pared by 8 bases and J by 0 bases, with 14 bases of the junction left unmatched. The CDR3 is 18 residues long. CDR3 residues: CASLSRTGDRGYQETQYF. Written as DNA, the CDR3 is TGTGCCAGCCTCTCCCGGACGGGGGACAGGGGGTACCAAGAGACCCAGTACTTC.

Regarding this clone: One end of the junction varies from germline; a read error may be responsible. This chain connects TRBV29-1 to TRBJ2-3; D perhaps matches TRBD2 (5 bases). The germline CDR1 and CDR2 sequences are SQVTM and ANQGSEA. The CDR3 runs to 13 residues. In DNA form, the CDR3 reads TGCAGCGTTCGACTATTAAGCACGGATACGCAGTATTTT. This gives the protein CSVRLLSTDTQYF.

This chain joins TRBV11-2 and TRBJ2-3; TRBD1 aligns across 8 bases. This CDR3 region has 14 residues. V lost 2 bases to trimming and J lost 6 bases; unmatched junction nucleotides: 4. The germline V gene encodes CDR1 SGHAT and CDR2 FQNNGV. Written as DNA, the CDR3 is TGTGCCAGCAGCTTATCAGGGGGCTGGGATACGCAGTATTTT. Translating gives CASSLSGGWDTQYF.

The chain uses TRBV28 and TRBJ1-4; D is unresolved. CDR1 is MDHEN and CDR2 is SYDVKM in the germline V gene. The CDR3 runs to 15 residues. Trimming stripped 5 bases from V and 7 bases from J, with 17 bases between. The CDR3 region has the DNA TGTGCCAGCAGTCCCCGGACTCAGATAGGTGAAAAACTGTTTTTT. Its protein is CASSPRTQIGEKLFF. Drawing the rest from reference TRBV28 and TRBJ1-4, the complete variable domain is DVKVTQSSRYLVKRTGEKVFLECVQDMDHENMFWYRQDPGLGLRLIYFSYDVKMKEKGDIPEGYSVSREKKERFSLILESASTNQTSMYLCASSPRTQIGEKLFFGSGTQLSVL.

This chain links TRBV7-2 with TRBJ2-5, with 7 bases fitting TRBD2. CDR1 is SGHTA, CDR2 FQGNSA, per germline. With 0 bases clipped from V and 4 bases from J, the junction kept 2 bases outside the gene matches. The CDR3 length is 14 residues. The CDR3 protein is CASSLARGRETQYF. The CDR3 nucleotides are TGTGCCAGCAGCTTAGCGCGGGGGAGAGAGACCCAGTACTTC. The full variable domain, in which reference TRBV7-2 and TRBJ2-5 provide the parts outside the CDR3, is GAGVSQSPSNKVTEKGKDVELRCDPISGHTALYWYRQSLGQGLEFLIYFQGNSAPDKSGLPSDRFSAERTGGSVSTLTIQRTQQEDSAVYLCASSLARGRETQYFGPGTRLLVL.